This T cell receptor beta chain was captured by sequencing in a study of OX40 agonist ivuxolimab in advanced cancers. Context from the whole study: Ivuxolimab was a fully human IgG2 agonistic monoclonal antibody targeting the costimulatory receptor OX40 (CD134). Intravenous ivuxolimab was administered to patients every 2 weeks at six dose levels: 0.01, 0.1, 0.3, 1.5, 3 and 10 mg/kg. Among the roughly 50 dose-escalation patients, about 19 had hepatocellular carcinoma, 15 or so melanoma, 9 renal cell carcinoma and 9 head and neck cancer. In the dose-escalation cohort, 70% to 85% of patients were male, and the mean age was 60 years with a range of about 20 to 80. Patients were allowed to have had prior anti-PD-1, anti-PD-L1 or anti-CTLA-4 therapy, and 40% of the dose-escalation patients had been treated with checkpoint inhibitors. Partial responses occurred in three dose-escalation patients: two with cutaneous melanoma and one with hepatocellular carcinoma. The purpose of peripheral TCRbeta sequencing was to test whether ivuxolimab changed TCR sequence diversity and led to clonal T-cell expansion. The paper reports the monotherapy dose-escalation portion (N ≈ 50 patients) of the phase I ivuxolimab trial. Broader findings and caveats from the paper: After ivuxolimab, more expanded clones were found on average in CD8+ T cells than in CD4+ T cells. The antigen specificity of the clonally expanded peripheral T cells was not determined. Partial responders in the 0.1-3.0 mg/kg groups had among the lowest normalized peripheral clonal expansion, especially among CD8+ T cells. Low levels of normalized T-cell clonal expansion were also seen in some patients who did not respond. Clonal expansion of both CD4+ and CD8+ blood T cells was observed from baseline to week 6 at doses 0.1 to 3.0 mg/kg.

For sequencing of the TCRbeta CDR3 region, genomic DNA was extracted from the sorted cells. The immunoSEQ Assay was used to sequence the TCRbeta CDR3 regions. The table was pulled from immuneACCESS by TCRdb, which kept in-frame rearrangements only. Such tables lose some clones; where checked, under half of the loss comes from unresolved V genes, and the rest has no known cause. For this sample the table gives fewer than 90,000 clones, of which roughly nine tenths were detected only once. Of the sample, 0.19% is held by the ten largest clones. The trial excluded patients who had a history of autoimmune disease or who were on systemic immunosuppression. Peripheral blood for TCR sequencing was collected from all dose cohorts at baseline, on cycle 4 day 1, and on cycle 7 day 1. The samples were drawn from a first-in-human, open-label, multicenter phase I dose-escalation trial of ivuxolimab. Adults with locally advanced or metastatic head and neck squamous cell, hepatocellular, melanoma or renal cell carcinoma were enrolled in the trial. Before TCR sequencing, CD4+ and CD8+ T cells were separately sorted from peripheral blood.

The CDR3 holds 16 amino acids from the cysteine to the phenylalanine. The only DNA kept is the CDR3, 48 bases in frame from the first base. CDR1 and CDR2, per the germline V gene, are MDHEN and SYDVKM. V is cut back by 5 bases and J by 9 bases, with 12 bases in the junction unmatched. This clone occurred once. It has no known antigen specificity. No much larger clone exists at a distance of one base, and base qualities are not known. This chain is built from TRBV28 and TRBJ1-6, with TRBD1 matching 8 junction bases. The source material was CD4+ or CD8+ T cells sorted from blood, sampled in a trial of the OX40 agonist ivuxolimab. This sequence was found in an adult with an advanced solid tumor such as melanoma, head and neck, liver or kidney cancer. The nucleotide sequence reads as follows: TGTGCCAGCAGTCCCGTAGGACAGGGCCTAAGTTCACCCCTCCACTTT. Its protein reads: CASSPVGQGLSSPLHF.